This T cell receptor (beta chain) was profiled in a study of control samples from healthy donors and cancer patients. Here immunoSEQ multiplex PCR was the method, and the copy in TCRdb shows in-frame clones only, minus some. This sample carries approximately 79,000 clones, approximately 89% of them seen once, and the ten largest clones take 6.5% to 7.5%. The CDR3 extends over 15 amino acids. V was trimmed by 6 bases and J by 4 bases, leaving 18 bases between them. CDR1 and CDR2 (germline): LGHNT, FRNRAP. The sequence was collected from a man aged 50-60 years in good health. The chain couples TRBV12-5 to TRBJ1-2; a possible D gene is TRBD1 (6 bases). The source material was blood. The CDR3 is CASGRGQPGGYGYTF. CDR3 nucleotides: TGTGCTAGTGGCCGGGGACAACCCGGCGGCTATGGCTACACCTTC.